This entry describes one T cell receptor (beta chain). Measured with immunoSEQ multiplex PCR; TCRdb has only the in-frame clones, and not every one. Of about 92,000 clones in the sample, 92% were seen once. The sample originates from a study of T cell changes during pregnancy in multiple sclerosis. V lost 3 bases to trimming and J lost 5 bases; unmatched junction nucleotides: 4. Germline CDR1 is SGHDN and CDR2 is FVKESK. The CDR3 spans 13 residues. The sequence was obtained from a female donor with multiple sclerosis, enrolled in a pregnancy study. J is TRBJ2-7 and V is TRBV14; 7 bases agree with TRBD1. The starting material was peripheral blood, obtained in the first trimester of pregnancy. CDR3 bases: TGTGCCAGCAGCCAGACAGGGATCCACGAGCAGTACTTC. Protein sequence: CASSQTGIHEQYF.